This entry features one T cell receptor (beta chain) sequence. The data are from a study of blood T cell repertoires in COVID-19. The germline gives CDR1 MGHRA, CDR2 YSYEKL. The CDR3 totals 17 residues. Deletions cut 4 bases from V and 0 bases from J, with 16 bases between. Sequencing was performed with immunoSEQ multiplex PCR; in TCRdb, only in-frame clones are kept and a portion is missing. The sample consists of under 300,000 clones, about 87% of them appearing once. Study members were between roughly 18 and 89 years old and lived in approximately 25 US regions. Shortly before study entry, within 2 weeks, exposed participants had met a COVID-19 case.

J is TRBJ1-3 and V is TRBV4-1, with unresolved D. The TCR was taken from a woman in her forties who had been exposed to COVID-19. Source material: PBMCs or T cells enriched from blood (not recorded which). CDR3 loop: CASSRIQVSTSGNTIYF. The CDR3 nucleotides read TGCGCCAGCAGCCGAATTCAGGTCTCGACCTCTGGAAACACCATATATTTT.